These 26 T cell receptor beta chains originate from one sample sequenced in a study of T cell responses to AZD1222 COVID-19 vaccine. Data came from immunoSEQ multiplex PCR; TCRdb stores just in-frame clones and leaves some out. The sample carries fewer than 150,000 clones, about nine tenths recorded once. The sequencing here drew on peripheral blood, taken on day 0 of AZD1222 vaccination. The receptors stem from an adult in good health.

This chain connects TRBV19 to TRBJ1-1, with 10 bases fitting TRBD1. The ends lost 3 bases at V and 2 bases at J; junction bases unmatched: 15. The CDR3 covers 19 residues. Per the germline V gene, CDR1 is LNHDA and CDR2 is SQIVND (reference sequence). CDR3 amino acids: CASSMTDNRDRGFNTEAFF. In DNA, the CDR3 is TGTGCCAGTAGTATGACTGATAACCGGGACAGGGGATTTAACACTGAAGCTTTCTTT.

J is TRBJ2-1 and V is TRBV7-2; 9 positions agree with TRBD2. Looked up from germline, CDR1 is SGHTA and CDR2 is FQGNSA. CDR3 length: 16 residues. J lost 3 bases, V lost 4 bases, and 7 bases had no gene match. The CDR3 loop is CASSYMTSGHYNEQFF. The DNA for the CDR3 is TGTGCCAGCAGCTACATGACTAGCGGCCACTACAATGAGCAGTTCTTC.

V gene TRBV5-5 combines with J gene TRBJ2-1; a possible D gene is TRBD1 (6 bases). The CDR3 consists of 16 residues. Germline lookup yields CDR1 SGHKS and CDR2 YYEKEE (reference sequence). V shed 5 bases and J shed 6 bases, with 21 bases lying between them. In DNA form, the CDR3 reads TGTGCCAGCAGTTCTTATCCCGGGACAACGATCAATGAGCAGTTCTTC. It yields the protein CASSSYPGTTINEQFF.

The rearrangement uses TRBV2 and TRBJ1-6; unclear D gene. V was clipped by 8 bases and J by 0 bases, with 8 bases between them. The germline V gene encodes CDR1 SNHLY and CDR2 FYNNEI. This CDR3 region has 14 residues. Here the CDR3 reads CASCPSSYNSPLHF. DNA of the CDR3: TGTGCCAGCTGTCCGAGCTCCTATAATTCACCCCTCCACTTT.

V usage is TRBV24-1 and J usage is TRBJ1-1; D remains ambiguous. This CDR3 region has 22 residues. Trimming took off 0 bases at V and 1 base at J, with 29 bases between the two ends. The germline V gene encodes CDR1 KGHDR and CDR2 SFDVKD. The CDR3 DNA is TGTGCCACCAGTGATTTGCAAGTATATTTAAGCACACAGTGCACTTCGAACACTGAAGCTTTCTTT. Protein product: CATSDLQVYLSTQCTSNTEAFF.

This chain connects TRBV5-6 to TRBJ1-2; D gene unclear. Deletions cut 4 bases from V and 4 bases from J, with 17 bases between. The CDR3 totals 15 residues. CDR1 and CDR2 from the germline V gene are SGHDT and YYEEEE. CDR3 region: CASSPRAAGSYGYTF. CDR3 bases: TGTGCCAGCAGCCCTCGGGCAGCCGGATCCTATGGCTACACCTTC.

CDR3 residues: CASSPGTGGYEQYF. The CDR3 bases are TGTGCCAGCTCACCCGGGACAGGGGGCTACGAGCAGTACTTC. This chain uses TRBV18 with TRBJ2-7; TRBD1 matches at 11 bases. Per germline, CDR1 KGHSH and CDR2 LQKENI. J lost 3 bases, V lost 3 bases, and 1 base had no gene match. The CDR3 loop spans 14 amino acids. Complete variable domain (other parts from reference TRBV18 and TRBJ2-7): NAGVMQNPRHLVRRRGQEARLRCSPMKGHSHVYWYRQLPEEGLKFMVYLQKENIIDESGMPKERFSAEFPKEGPSILRIQQVVRGDSAAYFCASSPGTGGYEQYFGPGTRLTVT.

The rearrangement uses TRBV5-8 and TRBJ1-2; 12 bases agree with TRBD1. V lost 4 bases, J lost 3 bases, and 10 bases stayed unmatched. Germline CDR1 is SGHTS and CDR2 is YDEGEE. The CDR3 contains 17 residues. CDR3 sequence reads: CASSGRDRGRRDYGYTF. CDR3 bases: TGTGCCAGCAGCGGGAGGGACAGGGGGCGCCGAGACTATGGCTACACCTTC.

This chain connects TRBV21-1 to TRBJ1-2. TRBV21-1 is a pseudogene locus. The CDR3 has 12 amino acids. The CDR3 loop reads CASSWENYGYTF. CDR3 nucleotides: TGTGCCAGCAGTTGGGAGAACTATGGCTACACCTTC.

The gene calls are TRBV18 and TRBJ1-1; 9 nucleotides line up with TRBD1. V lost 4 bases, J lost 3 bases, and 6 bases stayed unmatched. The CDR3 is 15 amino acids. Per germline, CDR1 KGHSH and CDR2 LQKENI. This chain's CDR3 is CASSLGTGWDTEAFF. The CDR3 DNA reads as TGTGCCAGCTCACTGGGGACAGGGTGGGACACTGAAGCTTTCTTT. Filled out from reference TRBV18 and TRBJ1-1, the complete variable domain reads NAGVMQNPRHLVRRRGQEARLRCSPMKGHSHVYWYRQLPEEGLKFMVYLQKENIIDESGMPKERFSAEFPKEGPSILRIQQVVRGDSAAYFCASSLGTGWDTEAFFGQGTRLTVV.

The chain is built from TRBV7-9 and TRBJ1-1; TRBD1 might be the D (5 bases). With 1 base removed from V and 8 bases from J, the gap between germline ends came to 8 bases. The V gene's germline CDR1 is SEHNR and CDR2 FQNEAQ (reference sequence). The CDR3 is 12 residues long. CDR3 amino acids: CASSLVAGEAFF. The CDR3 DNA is TGTGCCAGCAGCTTAGTAGCAGGGGAAGCTTTCTTT.

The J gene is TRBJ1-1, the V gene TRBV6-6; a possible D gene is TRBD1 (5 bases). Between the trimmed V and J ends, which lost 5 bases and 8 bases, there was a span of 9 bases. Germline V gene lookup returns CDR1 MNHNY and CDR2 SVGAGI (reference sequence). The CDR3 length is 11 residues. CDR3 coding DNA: TGTGCCAGCAGTCAGGGACGAGAAGCTTTCTTT. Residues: CASSQGREAFF.

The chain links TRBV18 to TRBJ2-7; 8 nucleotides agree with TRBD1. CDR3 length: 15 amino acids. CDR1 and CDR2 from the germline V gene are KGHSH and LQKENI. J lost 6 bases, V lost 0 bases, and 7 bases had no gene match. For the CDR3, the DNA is TGTGCCAGCTCACCACCGTCGAGGACAGGGACCGAGCAGTACTTC. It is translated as CASSPPSRTGTEQYF. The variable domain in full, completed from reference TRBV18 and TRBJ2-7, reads NAGVMQNPRHLVRRRGQEARLRCSPMKGHSHVYWYRQLPEEGLKFMVYLQKENIIDESGMPKERFSAEFPKEGPSILRIQQVVRGDSAAYFCASSPPSRTGTEQYFGPGTRLTVT.

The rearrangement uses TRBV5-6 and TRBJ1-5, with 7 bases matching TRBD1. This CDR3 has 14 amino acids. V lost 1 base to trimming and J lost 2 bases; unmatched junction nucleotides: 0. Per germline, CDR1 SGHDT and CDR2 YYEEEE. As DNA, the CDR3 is TGTGCCAGCAGCTTGACAGGGGGCAATCAGCCCCAGCATTTT. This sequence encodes CASSLTGGNQPQHF.

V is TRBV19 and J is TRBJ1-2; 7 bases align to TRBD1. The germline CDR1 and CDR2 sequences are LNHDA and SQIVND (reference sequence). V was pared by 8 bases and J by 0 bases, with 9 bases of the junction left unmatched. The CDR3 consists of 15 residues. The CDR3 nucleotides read TGTGCCAGTGGGATTGGGGGGACAGCTAACTATGGCTACACCTTC. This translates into CASGIGGTANYGYTF. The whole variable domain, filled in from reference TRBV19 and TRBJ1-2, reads DGGITQSPKYLFRKEGQNVTLSCEQNLNHDAMYWYRQDPGQGLRLIYYSQIVNDFQKGDIAEGYSVSREKKESFPLTVTSAQKNPTAFYLCASGIGGTANYGYTFGSGTRLTVV.

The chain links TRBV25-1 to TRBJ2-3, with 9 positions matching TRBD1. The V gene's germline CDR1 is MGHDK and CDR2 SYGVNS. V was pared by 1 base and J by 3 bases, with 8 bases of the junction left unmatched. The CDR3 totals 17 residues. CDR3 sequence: CASSEWTTQGATDTQYF. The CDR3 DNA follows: TGTGCCAGCAGTGAATGGACCACACAGGGGGCGACAGATACGCAGTATTTT.

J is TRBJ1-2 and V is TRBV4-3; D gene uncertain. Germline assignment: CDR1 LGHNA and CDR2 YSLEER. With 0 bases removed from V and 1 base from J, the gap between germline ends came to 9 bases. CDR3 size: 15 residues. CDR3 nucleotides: TGCGCCAGCAGCCAAGATTCGGTCAGTAACTATGGCTACACCTTC. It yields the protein CASSQDSVSNYGYTF.

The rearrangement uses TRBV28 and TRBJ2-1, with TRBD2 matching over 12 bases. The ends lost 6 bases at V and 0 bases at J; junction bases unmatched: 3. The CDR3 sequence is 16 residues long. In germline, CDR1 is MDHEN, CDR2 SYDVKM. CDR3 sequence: CASSQTSGGSYNEQFF. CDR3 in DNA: TGTGCCAGCAGCCAGACTAGCGGGGGCTCCTACAATGAGCAGTTCTTC.

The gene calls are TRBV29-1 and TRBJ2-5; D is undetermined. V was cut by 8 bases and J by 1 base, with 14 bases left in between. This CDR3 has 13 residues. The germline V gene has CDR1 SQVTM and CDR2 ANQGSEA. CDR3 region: CSCGGLSQETQYF. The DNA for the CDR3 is TGCAGCTGTGGCGGATTATCCCAAGAGACCCAGTACTTC.

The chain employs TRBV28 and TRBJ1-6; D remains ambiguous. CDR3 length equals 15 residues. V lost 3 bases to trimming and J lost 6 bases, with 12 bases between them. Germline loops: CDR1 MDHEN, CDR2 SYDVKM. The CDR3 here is CASSFSVTGNSPLHF. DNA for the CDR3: TGTGCCAGCAGTTTCTCGGTCACGGGTAATTCACCCCTCCACTTT.

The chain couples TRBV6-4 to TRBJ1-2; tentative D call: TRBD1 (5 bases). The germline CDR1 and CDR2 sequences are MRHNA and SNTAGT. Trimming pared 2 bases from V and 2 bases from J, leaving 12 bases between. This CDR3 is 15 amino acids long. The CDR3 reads CASSDAGLQNYGYTF. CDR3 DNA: TGTGCCAGCAGTGACGCGGGGCTACAAAACTATGGCTACACCTTC.

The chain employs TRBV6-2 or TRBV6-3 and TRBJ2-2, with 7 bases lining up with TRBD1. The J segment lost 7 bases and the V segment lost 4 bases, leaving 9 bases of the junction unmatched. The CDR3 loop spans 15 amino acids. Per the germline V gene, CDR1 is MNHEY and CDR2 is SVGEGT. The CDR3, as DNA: TGTGCCAGCAGTTGGAGACAGGGAAATAGCGGGGAGCTGTTTTTT. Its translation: CASSWRQGNSGELFF.

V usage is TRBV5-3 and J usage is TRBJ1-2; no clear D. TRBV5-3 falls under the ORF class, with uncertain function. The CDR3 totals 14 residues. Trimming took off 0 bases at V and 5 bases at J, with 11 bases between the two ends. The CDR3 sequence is CARSLEVPRYGYTF. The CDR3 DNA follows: TGTGCCAGAAGCTTGGAAGTGCCCCGATATGGCTACACCTTC.

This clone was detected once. The CDR3 loop is CASSFSSGTGRDYEQYF. In DNA, the CDR3 is TGTGCCAGCAGCTTTTCCTCCGGGACAGGAAGAGACTACGAGCAGTACTTC. The genes are TRBV13 and TRBJ2-7; 8 bases agree with TRBD1. Trimming took 3 bases from V and 3 from J; bases not matched to a gene: 13. The CDR3 covers 17 residues. Germline-derived CDR1 and CDR2 are PRHDT and FYEKMQ (reference sequence).

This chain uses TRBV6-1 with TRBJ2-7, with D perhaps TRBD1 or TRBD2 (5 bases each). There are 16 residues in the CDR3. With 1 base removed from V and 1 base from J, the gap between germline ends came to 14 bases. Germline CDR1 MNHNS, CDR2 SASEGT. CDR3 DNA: TGTGCCAGCAGTGAAGGGACACCTTGGGGGTCCTACGAGCAGTACTTC. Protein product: CASSEGTPWGSYEQYF.

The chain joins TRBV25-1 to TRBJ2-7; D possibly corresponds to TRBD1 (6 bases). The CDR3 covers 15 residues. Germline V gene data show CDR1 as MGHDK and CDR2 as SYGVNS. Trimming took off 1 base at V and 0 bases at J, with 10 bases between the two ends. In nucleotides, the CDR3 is TGTGCCAGCAGTGAATCCCAGGGGAGCTCCTACGAGCAGTACTTC. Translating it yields CASSESQGSSYEQYF.